The 9 T cell receptor beta chains reported below all come from one sample, sequenced in a study of T cells of healthy individuals. From the 5' RACE reads, TCRdb called clonotypes with MiXCR, one entry per CDR3 protein. This sample has some 100,000 distinct CDR3 sequences, with 17% found just once. Source of these receptors: a human donor in good health.

This clonotype was found a few times. The chain couples TRBV6-6 to TRBJ2-1; a possible D gene is TRBD2 (5 bases). CDR3 length equals 15 residues. Germline V gene data show CDR1 as MNHNY and CDR2 as SVGAGI (reference sequence). V gave up 4 bases and J gave up 3 bases, with 13 bases separating them. Here the CDR3 reads CASSFPGKDYNEQFF. The CDR3 DNA follows: TGTGCCAGCAGTTTTCCCGGGAAAGACTACAATGAGCAGTTCTTC.

This clonotype has only a few counts. This chain links TRBV10-3 with TRBJ2-3; D might be TRBD2 (5 bases). This CDR3 is 15 amino acids long. Trimming stripped 0 bases from V and 6 bases from J, with 13 bases between. In germline, CDR1 is ENHRY, CDR2 SYGVKD. The chain's CDR3 is CAISESYRGTDTQYF. The DNA for the CDR3 is TGTGCCATCAGTGAGTCGTACCGGGGTACGGATACGCAGTATTTT.

The V call is TRBV4-2, the J call TRBJ2-2; TRBD2 agrees at 8 bases. Trimming removed 7 bases from V and 3 bases from J; junction bases left unmatched: 10. Germline loops: CDR1 LGHNA, CDR2 YNFKEQ. The CDR3 spans 16 residues. The CDR3 nucleotides are TGTGCCAGCAACAGAGGAGCGGGGGATCACACCGGGGAGCTGTTTTTT. Its protein is CASNRGAGDHTGELFF.

The chain couples TRBV2 to TRBJ2-7; no firm D call. V lost 5 bases to trimming and J lost 0 bases, with 11 bases between them. The CDR3 spans 14 residues. Germline CDR1 SNHLY, CDR2 FYNNEI. In DNA form, the CDR3 reads TGTGCCAGCAGTTTACAGTGGAGCTCCTACGAGCAGTACTTC. Translating gives CASSLQWSSYEQYF.

This chain joins TRBV12-3 or TRBV12-4 and TRBJ1-1, with D possibly matching TRBD1 (5 bases). CDR3 size: 16 residues. The V and J ends lost 3 bases and 5 bases respectively, with 19 bases between them. The CDR3 protein is CASSFFSQGFRTEAFF. The CDR3 DNA follows: TGTGCCAGCAGTTTTTTTTCTCAGGGATTTCGGACTGAAGCTTTCTTT.

This clonotype occurred a few times. The chain links TRBV30 to TRBJ2-4, with 8 bases fitting TRBD1. With V trimmed by 6 bases and J by 1 base, 5 bases remained unmatched. Per germline, CDR1 GTSNPN and CDR2 SVGIG (reference sequence). This CDR3 region has 14 residues. CDR3 nucleotides: TGTGCCTGTAAGGGGGACAGGGCCAAAAACATTCAGTACTTC. This gives the protein CACKGDRAKNIQYF.

The chain combines TRBV25-1 with TRBJ1-6, with TRBD1 matching over 7 bases. Per germline, CDR1 MGHDK and CDR2 SYGVNS. V was clipped by 4 bases and J by 9 bases; unmatched bases: 9. The CDR3 contains 15 residues. The CDR3 protein is CASSALTGRSSPLHF. CDR3 sequence (DNA): TGTGCCAGCAGTGCCTTGACAGGGCGCAGTTCACCCCTCCACTTT.

Many counts were recorded for this clonotype. The J gene is TRBJ2-2, the V gene TRBV30; no clear D gene. Germline V lookup: CDR1 GTSNPN, CDR2 SVGIG (reference sequence). This CDR3 spans 15 amino acids. Deletions cut 3 bases from V and 0 bases from J, with 11 bases between. DNA of the CDR3: TGTGCCTGGAGGCGGTTTGATACGAACACCGGGGAGCTGTTTTTT. Its translation: CAWRRFDTNTGELFF.

This clonotype has just a few counts. The gene calls are TRBV7-2 and TRBJ1-1, with D possibly matching TRBD1 (5 bases). In germline, CDR1 is SGHTA, CDR2 FQGNSA. The CDR3 spans 11 residues. Trimming pared 9 bases from V and 6 bases from J, leaving 11 bases between. The CDR3 region has the DNA TGTGCCAGTTTCGGGGGGGCTGAAGCTTTCTTT. This translates into CASFGGAEAFF.